The rows below give T cell receptor beta chains drawn from one sample of a study of T cell clonotyping in hematopoietic cell transplantation. TCRdb keeps only in-frame clones here, not all; method: immunoSEQ multiplex PCR. This sample yields around 37,000 clones, of which roughly 85% are seen a single time; 2.5% to 3% belongs to the top ten. This material consisted of peripheral blood mononuclear cells, taken before stem cell transplant. The receptors here all came from a man aged 55 to 70 with acute myeloid leukemia. Some clones in this sample may be carry-over from other donors' samples. The CDR3 runs from the conserved cysteine through the conserved F or W. A D gene is named only where the DNA matches it firmly. Size is omitted from some rows. Given values are once, few, many or a class for expanded clones.

abundance: -; j_gene: TRBJ1-3; v_gene: TRBV19; d_gene: TRBD1; CDR3aa: CASSNRGQGSGNTIYF; CDR3nt: TGTGCCAGTAGCAACCGCGGACAGGGCTCTGGAAACACCATATATTTT
abundance: once; j_gene: TRBJ2-5; v_gene: TRBV9; d_gene: TRBD1; CDR3aa: CASSVSGTGMLSPQETQYF; CDR3nt: TGTGCCAGCAGCGTTTCCGGGACAGGGATGTTAAGTCCCCAAGAGACCCAGTACTTC
abundance: -; j_gene: TRBJ1-6; v_gene: TRBV2; d_gene: TRBD1; CDR3aa: CASSDRTGVGSPLHF; CDR3nt: TGTGCCAGCAGTGACAGGACAGGAGTGGGCTCACCCCTCCACTTT
abundance: -; j_gene: TRBJ2-7; v_gene: TRBV18; d_gene: -; CDR3aa: CASSPPVTGPDEQYF; CDR3nt: TGTGCCAGCTCACCACCGGTGACAGGACCAGACGAGCAGTACTTC
abundance: -; j_gene: TRBJ1-2; v_gene: TRBV18; d_gene: -; CDR3aa: CASSPDGVHGYTF; CDR3nt: TGTGCCAGCTCACCAGACGGGGTGCATGGCTACACCTTC
abundance: once; j_gene: TRBJ1-4; v_gene: TRBV27; d_gene: -; CDR3aa: CASSLFPRAEKLFF; CDR3nt: TGTGCCAGCAGTTTATTCCCGCGCGCTGAAAAACTGTTTTTT
abundance: -; j_gene: TRBJ2-6; v_gene: TRBV29-1; d_gene: -; CDR3aa: CSVDSGANVLTF; CDR3nt: TGCAGCGTTGATTCTGGGGCCAACGTCCTGACTTTC
abundance: -; j_gene: TRBJ2-3; v_gene: TRBV7-2; d_gene: TRBD1; CDR3aa: CASRMPGQGWNTQYF; CDR3nt: TGTGCCAGCAGGATGCCGGGACAGGGATGGAATACGCAGTATTTT
abundance: once; j_gene: TRBJ1-1; v_gene: TRBV6-6; d_gene: -; CDR3aa: CASSYTMNTEAFF; CDR3nt: TGTGCCAGCAGTTACACGATGAACACTGAAGCTTTCTTT
abundance: -; j_gene: TRBJ2-5; v_gene: TRBV11-2; d_gene: -; CDR3aa: CASSSRGQAILSETQYF; CDR3nt: TGTGCCAGCAGCAGCAGAGGGCAGGCTATCCTGTCAGAGACCCAGTACTTC
abundance: -; j_gene: TRBJ1-5; v_gene: TRBV2; d_gene: -; CDR3aa: CASSPPTGMGKPQHF; CDR3nt: TGTGCCAGCAGTCCCCCCACAGGGATGGGGAAGCCCCAGCATTTT
abundance: -; j_gene: TRBJ2-7; v_gene: TRBV2; d_gene: -; CDR3aa: CASRTDSYEQYF; CDR3nt: TGTGCCAGTAGAACTGATTCCTACGAGCAGTACTTC
abundance: -; j_gene: TRBJ2-7; v_gene: TRBV5-6; d_gene: TRBD2; CDR3aa: CASTKPLAGAYEQYF; CDR3nt: TGTGCCAGCACCAAGCCCTTAGCGGGGGCCTACGAGCAGTACTTC
abundance: -; j_gene: TRBJ2-5; v_gene: TRBV6-5; d_gene: -; CDR3aa: CASSGGGETQYF; CDR3nt: TGTGCCAGCAGCGGGGGCGGGGAGACCCAGTACTTC
abundance: -; j_gene: TRBJ1-2; v_gene: TRBV7-2; d_gene: TRBD1; CDR3aa: CASSPDRRLGYTF; CDR3nt: TGTGCCAGCAGCCCGGACAGGCGTCTTGGCTACACCTTC
abundance: -; j_gene: TRBJ2-3; v_gene: TRBV9; d_gene: TRBD1; CDR3aa: CASSVQPGTGGGTDTQYF; CDR3nt: TGTGCCAGCAGCGTTCAGCCCGGGACAGGGGGCGGTACAGATACGCAGTATTTT
abundance: -; j_gene: TRBJ1-2; v_gene: TRBV4-3; d_gene: -; CDR3aa: CASSQEFPGAGGYTF; CDR3nt: TGCGCCAGCAGCCAAGAGTTCCCGGGGGCTGGAGGCTACACCTTC
abundance: -; j_gene: TRBJ1-4; v_gene: TRBV30; d_gene: -; CDR3aa: CAWSVRLFGEKLFF; CDR3nt: TGTGCCTGGAGTGTAAGGTTGTTTGGTGAAAAACTGTTTTTT
abundance: -; j_gene: TRBJ2-7; v_gene: TRBV7-2; d_gene: -; CDR3aa: CASSVGGLSGEQYF; CDR3nt: TGTGCCAGCAGTGTCGGGGGCCTCAGCGGGGAGCAGTACTTC
abundance: once; j_gene: TRBJ2-7; v_gene: TRBV30; d_gene: TRBD1; CDR3aa: CAWRGQGVSYEQYF; CDR3nt: TGTGCCTGGAGGGGGCAGGGGGTCTCCTACGAGCAGTACTTC
abundance: few; j_gene: TRBJ1-1; v_gene: TRBV5-1; d_gene: -; CDR3aa: CASSLLGNPSTEAFF; CDR3nt: TGCGCCAGCAGCTTGTTGGGGAATCCAAGCACTGAAGCTTTCTTT
abundance: -; j_gene: TRBJ1-6; v_gene: TRBV19; d_gene: TRBD1; CDR3aa: CASSPRTGRNSPLHF; CDR3nt: TGTGCCAGTAGTCCCCGGACAGGGCGTAATTCACCCCTCCACTTT
abundance: once; j_gene: TRBJ2-7; v_gene: TRBV25-1; d_gene: -; CDR3aa: CASIAGAGRSYEQYF; CDR3nt: TGTGCCAGCATCGCGGGGGCGGGGAGATCCTACGAGCAGTACTTC
abundance: -; j_gene: TRBJ2-7; v_gene: TRBV25-1; d_gene: -; CDR3aa: CASSETQGGSYEQYF; CDR3nt: TGTGCCAGCAGTGAAACCCAGGGGGGCTCCTACGAGCAGTACTTC
abundance: -; j_gene: TRBJ1-2; v_gene: TRBV7-9; d_gene: -; CDR3aa: CASSLAGVRGYGYTF; CDR3nt: TGTGCCAGCAGCTTAGCGGGTGTCAGGGGCTATGGCTACACCTTC
abundance: -; j_gene: TRBJ1-6; v_gene: TRBV10-3; d_gene: TRBD1; CDR3aa: CATKRTGEESPLHF; CDR3nt: TGTGCCACGAAACGGACAGGGGAAGAATCACCCCTCCACTTT
abundance: -; j_gene: TRBJ1-3; v_gene: TRBV19; d_gene: TRBD1; CDR3aa: CASTAGGNSGNTIYF; CDR3nt: TGTGCCAGTACCGCAGGGGGAAACTCTGGAAACACCATATATTTT
abundance: -; j_gene: TRBJ2-6; v_gene: TRBV21-1; d_gene: -; CDR3aa: CASFWEGAISGANVLTF; CDR3nt: TGTGCCAGCTTTTGGGAGGGGGCTATCTCTGGGGCCAACGTCCTGACTTTC
abundance: -; j_gene: TRBJ2-7; v_gene: TRBV28; d_gene: -; CDR3aa: CASSLPVGEQYF; CDR3nt: TGTGCCAGCAGTTTACCGGTAGGCGAGCAGTACTTC
abundance: -; j_gene: TRBJ2-7; v_gene: TRBV7-7; d_gene: TRBD1; CDR3aa: CASSPGTGAEQYF; CDR3nt: TGTGCTAGCAGCCCCGGGACAGGGGCCGAGCAGTACTTC
abundance: -; j_gene: TRBJ2-3; v_gene: TRBV29-1; d_gene: -; CDR3aa: CSVGGGWVGDTQYF; CDR3nt: TGCAGCGTGGGGGGGGGCTGGGTCGGAGATACGCAGTATTTT